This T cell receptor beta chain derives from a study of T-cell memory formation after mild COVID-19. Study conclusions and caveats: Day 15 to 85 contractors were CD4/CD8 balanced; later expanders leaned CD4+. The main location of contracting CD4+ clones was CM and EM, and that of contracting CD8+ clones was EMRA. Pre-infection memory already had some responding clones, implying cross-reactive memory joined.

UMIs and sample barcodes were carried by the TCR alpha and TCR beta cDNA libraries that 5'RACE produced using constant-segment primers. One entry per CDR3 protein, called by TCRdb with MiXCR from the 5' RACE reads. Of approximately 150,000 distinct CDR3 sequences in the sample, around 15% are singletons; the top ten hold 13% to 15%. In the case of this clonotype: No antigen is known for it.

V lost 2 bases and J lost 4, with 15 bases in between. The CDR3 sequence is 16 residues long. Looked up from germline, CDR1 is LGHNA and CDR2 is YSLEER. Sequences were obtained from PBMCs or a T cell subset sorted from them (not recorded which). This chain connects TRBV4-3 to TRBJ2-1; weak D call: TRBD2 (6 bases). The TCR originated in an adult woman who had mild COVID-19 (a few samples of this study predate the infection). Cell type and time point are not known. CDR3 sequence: CASSQNPFLAYNEQFF. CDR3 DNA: TGCGCCAGCAGCCAAAATCCATTTCTAGCGTACAATGAGCAGTTCTTC.